This T cell receptor (beta chain) derives from a study of early T cells in non-severe SARS-CoV-2 infection. As for the study in general: Sequenced bulk RNA came from whole blood that was unsorted, and chains were unpaired. Findings of the study overall: VDJdb matches were skewed toward anti-spike CD8 T cell responses.

The CDR3 is 11 amino acids. Trimming took off 3 bases at V and 7 bases at J, with 6 bases between the two ends. Per germline, CDR1 SQVTM and CDR2 ANQGSEA. A few counts support this clonotype. Its antigen remains unknown. As part of library construction, unique molecular identifiers were attached to individual cDNA molecules. TCRdb re-analysed the 5' RACE reads in MiXCR, keeping a single row per CDR3 protein. The sample includes 38,000 or so distinct CDR3 sequences, under 5% of them seen just once. The sample taken for sequencing was whole blood. This TCR derives from an adult who was a healthcare worker with PCR-confirmed SARS-CoV-2 infection or an uninfected control (not recorded which). The chain carries TRBV29-1 and TRBJ1-4, with a weak D call TRBD1 (5 bases). CDR3 DNA: TGCAGCGTTGACAGGGCTGAAAAACTGTTTTTT. Translation: CSVDRAEKLFF.